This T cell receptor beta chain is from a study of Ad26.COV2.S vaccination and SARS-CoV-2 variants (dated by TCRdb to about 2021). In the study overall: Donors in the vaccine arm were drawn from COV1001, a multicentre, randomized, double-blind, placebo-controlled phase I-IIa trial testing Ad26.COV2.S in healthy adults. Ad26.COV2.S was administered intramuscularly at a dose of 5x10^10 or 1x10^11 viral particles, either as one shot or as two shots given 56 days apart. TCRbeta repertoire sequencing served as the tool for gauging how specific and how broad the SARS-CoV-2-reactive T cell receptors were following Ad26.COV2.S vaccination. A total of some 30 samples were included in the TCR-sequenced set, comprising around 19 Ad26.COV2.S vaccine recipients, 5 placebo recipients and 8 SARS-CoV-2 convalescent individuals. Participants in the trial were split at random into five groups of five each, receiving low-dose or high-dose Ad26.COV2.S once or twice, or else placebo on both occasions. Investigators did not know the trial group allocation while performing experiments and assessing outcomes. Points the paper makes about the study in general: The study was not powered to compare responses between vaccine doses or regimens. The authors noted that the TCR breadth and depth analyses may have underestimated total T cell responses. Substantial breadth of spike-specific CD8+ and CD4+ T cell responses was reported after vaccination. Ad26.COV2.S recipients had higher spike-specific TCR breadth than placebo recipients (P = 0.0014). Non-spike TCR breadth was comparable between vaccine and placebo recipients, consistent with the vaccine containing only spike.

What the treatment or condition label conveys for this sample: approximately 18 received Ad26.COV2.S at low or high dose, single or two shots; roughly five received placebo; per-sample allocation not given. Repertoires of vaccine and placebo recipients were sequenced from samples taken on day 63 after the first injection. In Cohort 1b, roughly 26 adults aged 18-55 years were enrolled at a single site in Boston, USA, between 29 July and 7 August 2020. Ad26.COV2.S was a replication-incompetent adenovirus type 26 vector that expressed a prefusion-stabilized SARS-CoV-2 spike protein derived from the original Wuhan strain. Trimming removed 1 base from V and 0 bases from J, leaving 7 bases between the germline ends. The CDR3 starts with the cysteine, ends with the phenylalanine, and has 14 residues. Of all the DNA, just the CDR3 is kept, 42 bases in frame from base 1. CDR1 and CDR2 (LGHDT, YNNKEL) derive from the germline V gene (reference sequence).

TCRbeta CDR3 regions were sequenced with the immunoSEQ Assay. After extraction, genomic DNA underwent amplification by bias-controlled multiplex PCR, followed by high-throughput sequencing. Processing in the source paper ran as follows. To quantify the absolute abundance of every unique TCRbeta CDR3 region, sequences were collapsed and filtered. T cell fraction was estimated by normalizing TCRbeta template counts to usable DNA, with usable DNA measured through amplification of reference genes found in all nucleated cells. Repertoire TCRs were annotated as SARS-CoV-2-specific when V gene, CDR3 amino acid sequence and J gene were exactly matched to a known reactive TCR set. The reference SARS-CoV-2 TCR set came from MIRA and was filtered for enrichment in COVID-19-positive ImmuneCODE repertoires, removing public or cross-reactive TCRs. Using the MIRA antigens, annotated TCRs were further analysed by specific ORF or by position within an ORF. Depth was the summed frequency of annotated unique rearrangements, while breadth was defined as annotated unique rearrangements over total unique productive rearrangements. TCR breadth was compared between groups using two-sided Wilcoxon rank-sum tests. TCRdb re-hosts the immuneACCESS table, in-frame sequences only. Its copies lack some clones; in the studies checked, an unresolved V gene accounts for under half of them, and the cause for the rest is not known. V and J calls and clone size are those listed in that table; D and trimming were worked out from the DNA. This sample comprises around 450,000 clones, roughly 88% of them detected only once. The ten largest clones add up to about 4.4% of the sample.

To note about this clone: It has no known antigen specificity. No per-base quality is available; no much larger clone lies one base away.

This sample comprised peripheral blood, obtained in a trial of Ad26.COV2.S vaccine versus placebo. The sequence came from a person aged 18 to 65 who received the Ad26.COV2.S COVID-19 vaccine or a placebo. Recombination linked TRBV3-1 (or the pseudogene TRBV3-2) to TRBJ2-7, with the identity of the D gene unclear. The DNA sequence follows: TGTGCCAGCAGCCAAGCGGTTATCTCCTACGAGCAGTACTTC. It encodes CASSQAVISYEQYF.